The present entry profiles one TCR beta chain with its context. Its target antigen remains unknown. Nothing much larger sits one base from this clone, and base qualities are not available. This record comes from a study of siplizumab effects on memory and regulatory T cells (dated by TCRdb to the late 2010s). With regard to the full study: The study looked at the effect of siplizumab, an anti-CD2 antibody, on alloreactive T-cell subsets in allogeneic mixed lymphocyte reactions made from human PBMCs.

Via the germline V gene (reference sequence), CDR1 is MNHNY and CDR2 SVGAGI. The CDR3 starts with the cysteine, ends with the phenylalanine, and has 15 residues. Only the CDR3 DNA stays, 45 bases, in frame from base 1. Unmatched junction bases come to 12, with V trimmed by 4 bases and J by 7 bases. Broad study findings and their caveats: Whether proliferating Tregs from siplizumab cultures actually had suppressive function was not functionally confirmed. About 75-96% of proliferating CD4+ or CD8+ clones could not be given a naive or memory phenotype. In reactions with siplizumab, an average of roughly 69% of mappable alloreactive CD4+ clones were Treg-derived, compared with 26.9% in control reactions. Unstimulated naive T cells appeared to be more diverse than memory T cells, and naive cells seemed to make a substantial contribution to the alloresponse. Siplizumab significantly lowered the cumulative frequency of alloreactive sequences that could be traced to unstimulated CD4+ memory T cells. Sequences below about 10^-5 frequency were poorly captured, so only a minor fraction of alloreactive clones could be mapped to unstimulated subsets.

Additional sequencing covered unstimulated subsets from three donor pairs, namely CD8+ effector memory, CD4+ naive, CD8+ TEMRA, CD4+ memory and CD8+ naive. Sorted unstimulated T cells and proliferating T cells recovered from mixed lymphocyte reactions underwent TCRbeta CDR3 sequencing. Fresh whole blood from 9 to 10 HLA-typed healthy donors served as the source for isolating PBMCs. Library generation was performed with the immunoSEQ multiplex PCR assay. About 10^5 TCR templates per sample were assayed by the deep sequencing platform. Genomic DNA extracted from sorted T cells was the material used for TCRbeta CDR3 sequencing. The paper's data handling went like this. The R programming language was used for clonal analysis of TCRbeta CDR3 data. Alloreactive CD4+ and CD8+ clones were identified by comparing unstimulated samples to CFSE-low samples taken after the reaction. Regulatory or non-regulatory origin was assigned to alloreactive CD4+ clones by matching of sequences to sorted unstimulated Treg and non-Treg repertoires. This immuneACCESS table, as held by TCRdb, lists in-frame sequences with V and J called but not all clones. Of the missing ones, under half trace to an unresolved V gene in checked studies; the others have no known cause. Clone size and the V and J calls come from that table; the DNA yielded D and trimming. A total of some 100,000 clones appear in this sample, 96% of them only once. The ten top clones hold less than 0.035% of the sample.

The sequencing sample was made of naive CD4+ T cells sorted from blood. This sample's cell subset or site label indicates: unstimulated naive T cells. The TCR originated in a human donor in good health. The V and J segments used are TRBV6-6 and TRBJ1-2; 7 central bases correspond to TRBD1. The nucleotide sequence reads TGTGCCAGCAGTTTCTCTAGACAGGGCTATTCTGGCTACACCTTC. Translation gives CASSFSRQGYSGYTF.